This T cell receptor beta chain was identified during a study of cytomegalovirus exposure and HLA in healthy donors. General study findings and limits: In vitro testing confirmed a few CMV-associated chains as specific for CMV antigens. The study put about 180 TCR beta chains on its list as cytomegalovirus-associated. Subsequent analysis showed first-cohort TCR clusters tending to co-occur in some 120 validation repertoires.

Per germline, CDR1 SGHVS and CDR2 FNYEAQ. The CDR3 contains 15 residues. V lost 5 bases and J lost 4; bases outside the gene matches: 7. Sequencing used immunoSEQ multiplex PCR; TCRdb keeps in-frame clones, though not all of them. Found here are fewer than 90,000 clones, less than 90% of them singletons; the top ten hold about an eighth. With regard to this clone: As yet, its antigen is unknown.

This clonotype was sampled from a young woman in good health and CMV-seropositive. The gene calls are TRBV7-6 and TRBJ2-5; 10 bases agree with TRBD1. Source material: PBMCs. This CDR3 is CASSEGQGMSETQYF. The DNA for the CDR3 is TGTGCCAGCAGCGAGGGACAGGGGATGTCAGAGACCCAGTACTTC.